One and the same sample provided the 5 T cell receptor beta chains below, sequenced in a study of metastatic and nonmetastatic thyroid tumors. All patients were treatment-naive before thyroid surgery. TCRdb reassembled clones from the PCR reads with MiXCR. The sample has 6,400 or so clones; under 45% are singletons. Input material: adjacent normal tissue. The receptors come from a female donor with papillary thyroid cancer or a benign thyroid nodule (not recorded which). Some clones in this sample may be carry-over from other donors' samples.

Concerning this clone itself: The junction departs from germline at one end; a sequencing error may be responsible. V is TRBV7-2 and J is TRBJ2-2; D is possibly TRBD1 (5 bases). This CDR3 is 13 amino acids long. Per germline, CDR1 SGHTA and CDR2 FQGNSA. CDR3 DNA: TGTGCCAGCAGGCAGGGCGACACCGGCGAGCTGTTTTTT. It specifies CASRQGDTGELFF.

This clone was picked up a small number of times. The chain is built from TRBV6-2 or TRBV6-3 and TRBJ1-6; 9 positions match TRBD1. CDR1 MNHEY and CDR2 SVGEGT come from the germline V gene. This CDR3 spans 15 amino acids. Unmatched junction bases numbered 7, after V lost 6 bases and J lost 7 bases. The CDR3 region has the DNA TGTGCCAGCAGAAAATCGGGACAGGGAAATTCACCCCTCCACTTT. Amino acid sequence: CASRKSGQGNSPLHF.

The chain employs TRBV7-8 and TRBJ2-5; tentative D call: TRBD1 (6 bases). Germline CDR1 is SGHVS and CDR2 is FQNEAQ. Trimming pared 5 bases from V and 13 bases from J, leaving 29 bases between. The CDR3 runs to 16 residues. CDR3 nucleotide sequence: TGTGCCAGCAGCACACAACCGGGACACCCAAAAGAGACAAGGTACTTC. Encoded protein: CASSTQPGHPKETRYF.

The rearrangement uses TRBV20-1 and TRBJ2-1, with 9 bases lining up with TRBD2. CDR1 and CDR2 from the germline V gene are DFQATT and SNEGSKA (reference sequence). CDR3 length equals 17 residues. V gave up 6 bases and J gave up 2 bases; unmatched junction bases: 14. The CDR3 sequence: CSAIPFAGGPTYNEQFF. CDR3 nucleotide sequence: TGCAGTGCGATCCCCTTCGCGGGAGGGCCTACCTACAATGAGCAGTTCTTC.

This clone was seen only a few times. The chain couples TRBV27 to TRBJ2-7, with 7 bases fitting TRBD2. This CDR3 spans 15 amino acids. J lost 6 bases, V lost 2 bases, and 10 bases had no gene match. In germline, CDR1 is MNHEY, CDR2 SMNVEV (reference sequence). The CDR3 sequence is CASSLRREGGFEQYF. The DNA for the CDR3 is TGTGCCAGCAGTTTACGCAGGGAGGGTGGGTTCGAGCAGTACTTC.